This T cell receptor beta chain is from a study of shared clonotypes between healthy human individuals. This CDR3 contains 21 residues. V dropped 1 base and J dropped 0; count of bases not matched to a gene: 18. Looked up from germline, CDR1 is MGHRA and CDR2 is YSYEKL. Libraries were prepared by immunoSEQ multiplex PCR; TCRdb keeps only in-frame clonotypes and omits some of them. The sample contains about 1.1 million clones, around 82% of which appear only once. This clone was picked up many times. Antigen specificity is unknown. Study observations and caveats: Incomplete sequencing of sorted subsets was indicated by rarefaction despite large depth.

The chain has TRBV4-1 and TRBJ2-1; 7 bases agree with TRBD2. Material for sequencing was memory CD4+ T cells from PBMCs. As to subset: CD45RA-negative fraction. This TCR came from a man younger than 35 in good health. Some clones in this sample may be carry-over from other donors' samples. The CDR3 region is CASSQGRLAGDHRGSYNEQFF. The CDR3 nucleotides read TGCGCCAGCAGCCAAGGTAGATTAGCGGGCGACCATAGGGGCTCCTACAATGAGCAGTTCTTC.